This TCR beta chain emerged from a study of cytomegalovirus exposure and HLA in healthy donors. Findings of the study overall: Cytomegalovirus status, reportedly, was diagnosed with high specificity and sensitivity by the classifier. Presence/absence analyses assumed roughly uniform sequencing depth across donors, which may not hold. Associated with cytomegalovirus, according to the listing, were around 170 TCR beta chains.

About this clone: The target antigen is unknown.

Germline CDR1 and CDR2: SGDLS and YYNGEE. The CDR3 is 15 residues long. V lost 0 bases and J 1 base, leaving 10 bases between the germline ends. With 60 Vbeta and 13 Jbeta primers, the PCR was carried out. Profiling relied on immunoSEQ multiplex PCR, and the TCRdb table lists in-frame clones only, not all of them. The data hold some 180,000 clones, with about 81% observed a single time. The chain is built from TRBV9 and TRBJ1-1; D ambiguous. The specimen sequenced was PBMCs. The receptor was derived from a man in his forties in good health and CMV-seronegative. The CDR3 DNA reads TGTGCCAGCAGCGTAGCTTGGGGAGGGAACACTGAAGCTTTCTTT. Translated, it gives CASSVAWGGNTEAFF.